This TCR beta chain is drawn from a study of cytomegalovirus exposure and HLA in healthy donors. General study results and limits: CMV serostatus was the sole immune exposure data available. Earlier analysis found most TCR beta V segments productive about 87% or about 30% of the time.

The CDR3 is 12 amino acids. Trimming left V 3 bases short and J 4 bases short, with 6 bases between. On this clone: Its antigen is not known.

Both 60 Vbeta primers and 13 Jbeta primers went into the PCR. TCRdb's copy holds only in-frame clones and misses some; the assay was immunoSEQ multiplex PCR. This table has roughly 100,000 clones, around three quarters appearing once. In nominal health when sampled, donors likely had unrecorded immune exposures nonetheless. The receptor's source is a woman in her fifties or sixties in good health and CMV-seropositive. The sequenced sample consisted of PBMCs. This chain joins TRBV23-1 and TRBJ1-2, with D hard to call. TRBV23-1 is an ORF, with its function uncertain. The DNA of the CDR3 is TGCGCCAGCAGTCACTCCGGCTATGGCTACACCTTC. Protein: CASSHSGYGYTF.